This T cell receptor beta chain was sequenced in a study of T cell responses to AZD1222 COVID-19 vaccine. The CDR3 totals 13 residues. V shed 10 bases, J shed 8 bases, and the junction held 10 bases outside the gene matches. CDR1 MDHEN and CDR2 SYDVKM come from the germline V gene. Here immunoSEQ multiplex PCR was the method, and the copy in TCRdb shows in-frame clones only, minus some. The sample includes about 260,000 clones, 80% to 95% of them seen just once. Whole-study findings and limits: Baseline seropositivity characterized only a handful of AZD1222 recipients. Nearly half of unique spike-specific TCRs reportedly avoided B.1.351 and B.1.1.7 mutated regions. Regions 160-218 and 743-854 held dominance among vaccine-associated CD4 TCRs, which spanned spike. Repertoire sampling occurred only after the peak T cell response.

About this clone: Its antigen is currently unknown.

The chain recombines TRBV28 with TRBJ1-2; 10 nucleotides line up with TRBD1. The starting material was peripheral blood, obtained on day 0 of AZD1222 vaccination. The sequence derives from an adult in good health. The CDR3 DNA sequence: TGTGCCATCCTCCGGGACAGGGGTTCGGGCTACACCTTC. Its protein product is CAILRDRGSGYTF.